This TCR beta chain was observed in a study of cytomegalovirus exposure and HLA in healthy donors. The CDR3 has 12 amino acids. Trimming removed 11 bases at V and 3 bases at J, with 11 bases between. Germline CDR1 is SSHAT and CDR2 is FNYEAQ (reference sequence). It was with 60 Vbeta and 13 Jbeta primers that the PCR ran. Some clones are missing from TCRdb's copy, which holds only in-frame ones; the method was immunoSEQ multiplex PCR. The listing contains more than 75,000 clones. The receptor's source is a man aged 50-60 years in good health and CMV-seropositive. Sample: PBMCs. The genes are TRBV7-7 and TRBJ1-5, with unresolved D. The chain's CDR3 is CASGQHNQPQHF. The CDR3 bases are TGTGCCTCTGGGCAGCACAATCAGCCCCAGCATTTT.